A few counts support the clone carrying this T cell receptor beta chain. The antigen is undetermined. Participants, patients aged 18 to 65, had newly diagnosed hyperthyroidism with a duration under 2 months. Uncontrolled infection, other autoimmune disease, pregnancy or lactation led to exclusion. TCR beta CDR3 regions were amplified from RNA transcripts. TCR CDR3 underwent first-round RT-PCR with the HTBI primer set. TCRdb called the multiplex PCR reads again in MiXCR, with one record for every CDR3 protein. The repertoire holds a few hundred thousand distinct CDR3 sequences, with around a sixth as singletons. This entry belongs to a study of T cells in Graves' hyperthyroidism and ophthalmopathy. Findings and caveats of the study: Ophthalmopathy and stable hyperthyroidism were told apart by a 13 V-J model. Onset of ophthalmopathy came a median roughly 6 months after the model predicted it.

Germline V lookup: CDR1 SGDLS, CDR2 YYNGEE. Trimming pared 2 bases from V and 8 bases from J, leaving 10 bases between. The length of the CDR3 is 12 residues. The rearrangement uses TRBV9 and TRBJ1-2; no clear D gene. The clonotype originates from a woman aged 25 to 39 with Graves' hyperthyroidism. The sample comprised blood. CDR3 bases: TGTGCCAGCAGCGTCAGGCTTTGGGGCTACACCTTC. It translates to CASSVRLWGYTF.